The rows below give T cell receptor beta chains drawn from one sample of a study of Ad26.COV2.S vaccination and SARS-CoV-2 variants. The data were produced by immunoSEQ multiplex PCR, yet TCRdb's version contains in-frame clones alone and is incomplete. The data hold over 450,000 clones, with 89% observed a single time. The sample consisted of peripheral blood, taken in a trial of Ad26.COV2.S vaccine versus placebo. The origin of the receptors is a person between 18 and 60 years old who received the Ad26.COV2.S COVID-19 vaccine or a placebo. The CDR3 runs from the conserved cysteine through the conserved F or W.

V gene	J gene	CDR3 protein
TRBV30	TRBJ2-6	CAWSAPAGANVLTF
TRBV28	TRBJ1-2	CASSYPPTGTRGYTF
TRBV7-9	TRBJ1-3	CASSPSASGNTIYF
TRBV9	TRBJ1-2	CASSVIDGYGYTF
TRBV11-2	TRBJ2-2	CASSSKGTIVTGELFF
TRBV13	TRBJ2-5	CASSSRGGAETQYF
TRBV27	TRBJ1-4	CASRGSRGNEKLFF
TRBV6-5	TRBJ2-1	CASSRAGDFDNEQFF
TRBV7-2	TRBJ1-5	CASSLVGDSPQHF
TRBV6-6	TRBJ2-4	CASSGGQGGDIQYF
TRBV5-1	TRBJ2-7	CASSVSTGDLGYEQYF
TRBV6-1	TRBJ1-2	CASSENPYSGLPGYTF
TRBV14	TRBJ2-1	CASSQDLAGDRNEQFF
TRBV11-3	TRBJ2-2	CASSSTSGPTGELFF
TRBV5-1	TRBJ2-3	CASSFPAPFTDTQYF
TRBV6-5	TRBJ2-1	CASSSPVGHEQFF
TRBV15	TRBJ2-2	CATSRAGQRGTGELFF
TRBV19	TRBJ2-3	CASSADSTSTDTQYF
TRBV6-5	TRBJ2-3	CASSSVRGTDTQYF
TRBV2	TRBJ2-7	CASRTSASSYEQYF
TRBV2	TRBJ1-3	CASYGERTGPHSGNTIYF
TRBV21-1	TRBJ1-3	CASSKRKSSGNTIYF
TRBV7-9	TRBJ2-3	CASSLRDFTDTQYF
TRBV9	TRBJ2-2	CASSPLTSGGRRELFF
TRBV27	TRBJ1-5	CASSFQRNQPQHF
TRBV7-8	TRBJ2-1	CASSAMGLEIDEQFF
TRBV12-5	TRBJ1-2	CASGLHVGGANPYGYTF
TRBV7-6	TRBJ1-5	CASSLEAGRINQPQHF
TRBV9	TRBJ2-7	CASSGPSGTYEQYF
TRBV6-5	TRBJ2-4	CASKTGGRWYF
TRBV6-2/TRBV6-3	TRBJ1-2	CASSYSERGNYGYTF
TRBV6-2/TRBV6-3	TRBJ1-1	CASSYRQGRNTEAFF
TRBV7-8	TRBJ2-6	CASSLVRAGSGANVLTF
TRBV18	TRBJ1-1	CASSPRLNTEAFF
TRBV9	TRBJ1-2	CASSVDRGGYGYTF
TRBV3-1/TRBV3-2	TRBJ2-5	CASRRARLQETQYF
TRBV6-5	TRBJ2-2	CASSYNRGDGELFF
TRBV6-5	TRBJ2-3	CASSQSTDTQYF
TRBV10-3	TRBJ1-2	CAISGSVYGYTF
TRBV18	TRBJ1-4	CASSPSDRATNEKLFF
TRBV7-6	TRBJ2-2	CASSLAAGGAGVVTGELFF
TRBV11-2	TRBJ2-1	CASSFGTGGDEQFF
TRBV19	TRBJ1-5	CASTPGINQPQHF
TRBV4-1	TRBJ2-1	CASSLGLAGNEQFF
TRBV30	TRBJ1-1	CAWLLMNTEAFF
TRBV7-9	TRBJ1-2	CASSLIIGTGSSKGGGYTF
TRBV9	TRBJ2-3	CASSTHDGGVADTQYF
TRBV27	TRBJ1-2	CASSLTGTGDYGYTF
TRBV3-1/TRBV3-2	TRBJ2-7	CASSQGLKVSGPYEQYF
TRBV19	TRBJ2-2	CASSPPGGVIGTSGSWELFF
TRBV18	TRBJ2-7	CASSPLADSDEQYF
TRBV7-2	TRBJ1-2	CASSVVQGVYGYTF
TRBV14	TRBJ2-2	CASSRSLTASNTGELFF
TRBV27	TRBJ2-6	CASTTPSGANVLTF
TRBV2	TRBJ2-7	CASSTDEQYF
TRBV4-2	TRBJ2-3	CASSQDGVAGGTDTQYF
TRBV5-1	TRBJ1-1	CASSLGPQDMNTEAFF
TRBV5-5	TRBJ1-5	CASSPTGTKNQPQHF